These 24 T cell receptor beta chains were all obtained from the same sample, sequenced in a study of blood T cell repertoires in COVID-19. TCRdb's table, derived via immunoSEQ multiplex PCR, lists solely in-frame clones and lacks some. The sample has about 200,000 clones, 65% to 85% seen once. The sample comprised peripheral blood. The source of these receptors is a woman older than 75 with acute or convalescent COVID-19.

This chain connects TRBV5-6 to TRBJ2-7; D uncertain. Trimming cost V 1 base and J 2 bases, with 10 bases left between them. Germline V CDR1 and CDR2: SGHDT, YYEEEE. CDR3 length equals 14 residues. The CDR3 is CASSLRQEPYEQYF. DNA of the CDR3: TGTGCCAGCAGCTTGCGGCAGGAACCCTACGAGCAGTACTTC.

This sequence joins TRBV19 and TRBJ1-2; 8 bases fit TRBD1. This CDR3 is built from 15 residues. Losses at the gene ends were 5 bases for V and 7 bases for J; bases not matched to a gene: 12. From germline, CDR1 is LNHDA and CDR2 SQIVND (reference sequence). For the CDR3, the DNA is TGTGCCAGTAGTGAGTCCGGACAGGGCCTCTTTGGCTACACCTTC. Translated, it gives CASSESGQGLFGYTF.

V and J are TRBV19 and TRBJ2-5; 8 bases fit TRBD2. Germline V lookup: CDR1 LNHDA, CDR2 SQIVND (reference sequence). V dropped 7 bases and J dropped 3; count of bases not matched to a gene: 7. The CDR3 runs 14 residues. CDR3 sequence: CASTPGGAKETQYF. The DNA for the CDR3 is TGTGCCAGTACCCCCGGGGGGGCGAAAGAGACCCAGTACTTC.

The chain couples TRBV29-1 to TRBJ2-5; perhaps TRBD2 as D (5 bases). Germline-derived CDR1 and CDR2 are SQVTM and ANQGSEA. V was trimmed by 6 bases and J by 4 bases, leaving 15 bases between them. The CDR3 is made up of 13 amino acids. The CDR3 spells CSVRTLLGETQYF. In nucleotides, the CDR3 is TGCAGCGTCCGGACTTTACTGGGAGAGACCCAGTACTTC. The variable domain in full, with the rest retrieved from reference TRBV29-1 and TRBJ2-5, is SAVISQKPSRDICQRGTSLTIQCQVDSQVTMMFWYRQQPGQSLTLIATANQGSEATYESGFVIDKFPISRPNLTFSTLTVSNMSPEDSSIYLCSVRTLLGETQYFGPGTRLLVL.

This chain connects TRBV6-4 to TRBJ2-1, with unresolved D. Germline loops: CDR1 MRHNA, CDR2 SNTAGT. Trimming took 0 bases from V and 9 from J, leaving 15 bases between them. The CDR3 totals 15 residues. CDR3 amino acids: CASSDSFLEGSEQFF. CDR3 DNA: TGTGCCAGCAGTGACTCTTTCCTAGAAGGAAGTGAGCAGTTCTTC.

The chain has TRBV19 and TRBJ2-1, with 9 bases that match TRBD1. The CDR3 extends over 17 amino acids. The trim removed 3 bases at V and 4 bases at J, leaving 10 bases unmatched. Looked up from germline, CDR1 is LNHDA and CDR2 is SQIVND (reference sequence). In nucleotides, the CDR3 is TGTGCCAGTAGTATTGGAATCGGGACAGGGAAATACAATGAGCAGTTCTTC. This codes for CASSIGIGTGKYNEQFF.

V gene TRBV6-5 combines with J gene TRBJ1-2, with D possibly TRBD1 on 6 matching bases. Germline assignment: CDR1 MNHEY and CDR2 SVGAGI. There are 14 residues in the CDR3. Trimming left V 3 bases short and J 3 bases short, with 11 bases between. The CDR3 loop is CASSYGGGHYGYTF. Written as DNA, the CDR3 is TGTGCCAGCAGTTATGGGGGGGGCCACTATGGCTACACCTTC.

The chain is built from TRBV30 and TRBJ2-4, with TRBD2 matching 7 bases. CDR1 and CDR2 from the germline V gene are GTSNPN and SVGIG (reference sequence). After removal of 3 bases from V and 15 bases from J, the junction contained 8 bases not matched to a gene. This CDR3 contains 11 residues. The CDR3 is CAWSAVGLRYF. The CDR3 region has the DNA TGTGCCTGGAGCGCAGTGGGACTACGGTACTTC. Full variable domain (rest looked up from reference TRBV30 and TRBJ2-4): SQTIHQWPATLVQPVGSPLSLECTVEGTSNPNLYWYRQAAGRGLQLLFYSVGIGQISSEVPQNLSASRPQDRQFILSSKKLLLSDSGFYLCAWSAVGLRYFGAGTRLSVL.

The CDR3 protein is CASSLALDSGNTIYF. The CDR3 bases are TGTGCCAGCAGCTTGGCCCTAGACTCTGGAAACACCATATATTTT. The rearrangement links TRBV5-5 to TRBJ1-3; D gene uncertain. Germline lookup yields CDR1 SGHKS and CDR2 YYEKEE (reference sequence). V lost 0 bases and J lost 0, with 7 bases in between. The CDR3 has 15 amino acids.

The rearrangement joins TRBV6-4 to TRBJ2-3; 7 bases are a match to TRBD2. This CDR3 comprises 20 residues. Germline V gene data show CDR1 as MRHNA and CDR2 as SNTAGT. V gave up 3 bases and J gave up 4 bases; unmatched junction bases: 22. The chain's CDR3 is CASSDSASAPAGAGADTQYF. CDR3 DNA sequence: TGTGCCAGCAGTGATTCGGCATCCGCCCCTGCGGGAGCAGGCGCAGATACGCAGTATTTT.

As concerns this clone: One end of the junction varies from germline; a read error may be responsible. This sequence joins TRBV28 and TRBJ1-2; D remains ambiguous. The CDR3 contains 11 residues. Germline-derived CDR1 and CDR2 are MDHEN and SYDVKM. The CDR3 region has the DNA TGTGCCAGCAGCTCCCTTCCGCCGGGGTACTTC. Protein product: CASSSLPPGYF.

V gene TRBV25-1 combines with J gene TRBJ1-2; 8 bases align to TRBD1. The CDR3 runs 16 residues. Germline V gene sequence: CDR1 MGHDK, CDR2 SYGVNS. V was clipped by 4 bases and J by 4 bases; unmatched bases: 11. The DNA for the CDR3 is TGTGCCAGCAGTGGATACACCAGGGGGCAGGTCTATGGCTACACCTTC. Its protein product is CASSGYTRGQVYGYTF.

The genes are TRBV6-5 and TRBJ2-7; 9 positions agree with TRBD1. The CDR3 loop spans 14 amino acids. Germline V gene data show CDR1 as MNHEY and CDR2 as SVGAGI. V was clipped by 5 bases and J by 1 base; unmatched bases: 3. This CDR3 is CASSRQGGSYEQYF. The CDR3 nucleotides read TGTGCCAGCAGTAGACAGGGGGGATCCTACGAGCAGTACTTC.

This clone came up once. CDR3 region: CASSSVLDSGGTQYF. The CDR3 DNA reads TGCGCCAGCAGCTCGGTACTGGATAGCGGGGGGACCCAGTACTTC. The chain recombines TRBV5-1 with TRBJ2-5; 9 positions agree with TRBD2. The ends lost 3 bases at V and 7 bases at J; junction bases unmatched: 10. CDR3 length: 15 residues. Germline CDR1 SGHRS, CDR2 YFSETQ.

The sample holds a few counts of this clone. V and J are TRBV23-1 and TRBJ2-7, with unresolved D. TRBV23-1 is an ORF, with its function uncertain. Deletions cut 1 base from V and 1 base from J, with 8 bases between. The CDR3 sequence is 14 residues long. DNA for the CDR3: TGCGCCAGCAGTCAATTTACACTATCCTACGAGCAGTACTTC. Amino acid sequence: CASSQFTLSYEQYF.

CDR3 DNA: TGTGCCAGCAGTTACTCGAGGTACGAGCAGTACTTC. This codes for CASSYSRYEQYF. This chain connects TRBV6-5 to TRBJ2-7, with D unresolved. V dropped 0 bases and J dropped 4 bases, with 4 bases sitting between them. CDR3 length equals 12 residues. Germline CDR1 and CDR2: MNHEY and SVGAGI.

The chain recombines TRBV5-1 with TRBJ2-3, with 9 positions matching TRBD1. Germline CDR1 is SGHRS and CDR2 is YFSETQ. This CDR3 is 16 amino acids long. V shed 1 base and J 3 bases; nucleotides not matched to a gene: 6. The CDR3 loop is CASSLFSGQGTDTQYF. CDR3 nucleotides: TGCGCCAGCAGCTTGTTTTCGGGACAGGGTACAGATACGCAGTATTTT.

V is TRBV5-1 and J is TRBJ1-3; the D gene is possibly TRBD1 (5 bases). Trimming shortened V by 4 bases and J by 1 base, and 9 bases separated the two germline ends. Germline values: CDR1 SGHRS, CDR2 YFSETQ. The CDR3 sequence is 14 residues long. CDR3 coding DNA: TGCGCCAGCAGCCGGACACAGTCTGGAAACACCATATATTTT. This encodes CASSRTQSGNTIYF.

This clone was recorded a few times. V usage is TRBV7-9 and J usage is TRBJ1-2, with 9 bases matching TRBD1. Germline V gene sequence: CDR1 SEHNR, CDR2 FQNEAQ (reference sequence). Trimming removed 5 bases from V and 6 bases from J; junction bases left unmatched: 10. CDR3 length: 15 residues. This CDR3 is CASSLTGQGVHGYTF. The DNA for the CDR3 is TGTGCCAGCAGCCTGACGGGACAGGGTGTACATGGCTACACCTTC.

The gene calls are TRBV3-1 (or the pseudogene TRBV3-2) and TRBJ2-7; D is undetermined. This CDR3 is built from 12 residues. V lost 8 bases, J lost 2 bases, and 10 bases lay in between. Germline V gene sequence: CDR1 LGHDT, CDR2 YNNKEL (reference sequence). The CDR3 DNA reads as TGTGCCAGCCGTAGTTCTACCTACGAGCAGTACTTC. It codes for CASRSSTYEQYF.

For the CDR3, the DNA is TGTGCCAGCAGTGAAACTTGGTCCGAGCCCACCCGCGAGACCCAGTACTTC. As protein: CASSETWSEPTRETQYF. The chain carries TRBV6-1 and TRBJ2-5; D remains unclear. Germline V gene sequence: CDR1 MNHNS, CDR2 SASEGT. This CDR3 has 17 amino acids. The V gene lost 2 bases and the J gene lost 5 bases, with 21 bases spanning the gap.

This sequence joins TRBV30 and TRBJ1-5, with 7 bases matching TRBD1. The CDR3 loop spans 14 amino acids. Germline V lookup: CDR1 GTSNPN, CDR2 SVGIG (reference sequence). The junction had 5 bases not matched to a gene; V was cut back by 3 bases and J by 3 bases. The CDR3 region is CAWSTGTDNQPQHF. As DNA, the CDR3 is TGTGCCTGGAGCACCGGGACAGACAATCAGCCCCAGCATTTT.

This sequence joins TRBV7-9 and TRBJ2-4, with a possible D match to TRBD1 (5 bases). The ends were cut back, 1 base at V and 0 bases at J, with 10 bases in the middle. The CDR3 covers 16 residues. Germline V gives CDR1 SEHNR, CDR2 FQNEAQ (reference sequence). The CDR3 sequence: CASSLGAGLAKNIQYF. Here the CDR3 DNA reads TGTGCCAGCAGCTTAGGGGCAGGGCTAGCCAAAAACATTCAGTACTTC.

Worth noting for this clone: The sample contains more than one DNA sequence encoding this CDR3. V and J are TRBV18 and TRBJ1-3; D uncertain. CDR1 and CDR2 from the germline V gene are KGHSH and LQKENI. CDR3 length: 14 amino acids. Trimming took 3 bases from V and 0 from J, leaving 6 bases between them. Here the CDR3 DNA reads TGTGCCAGCTCACCTTCAGTCTCTGGAAACACCATATATTTT. This gives the protein CASSPSVSGNTIYF.